This passage covers 5 T cell receptor beta chains from one sample sequenced in a study of human T cells and chemical hapten exposure listed by TCRdb under 2021. Library construction relied on RACE. The sequencer listed for this sample is NextSeq 500. In-frame beta chains were kept once TCRdb had trimmed the public reads at Q25 with fastp and called clones with MiXCR. Rows with a matching CDR3 protein are joined into one entry that keeps the most common DNA and genes. This sample has 50,000 or so distinct CDR3 sequences in its table, and about 4.8% of those were observed once. The biggest ten clones account for around 5.8% of the sample. The sample's time point label, decoded: healthy volunteer bleed at 2 weeks. Total RNA was extracted from unfractionated whole blood collected in Tempus Blood RNA tubes. Input material: whole blood. The origin of the receptors is a human donor in good health. Some clones in this sample may be carry-over from other donors' samples.

The gene calls are TRBV30 and TRBJ1-5; no firm D call. Looked up from germline, CDR1 is GTSNPN and CDR2 is SVGIG (reference sequence). There are 14 residues in the CDR3. Trimming removed 0 bases from V and 0 bases from J, with 6 bases in between. As DNA, the CDR3 is TGTGCCTGGAGTGTCGACGTTAGCAATCAGCCCCAGCATTTT. Its protein is CAWSVDVSNQPQHF. Looking up the rest from reference TRBV30 and TRBJ1-5 gives the full variable domain: SQTIHQWPATLVQPVGSPLSLECTVEGTSNPNLYWYRQAAGRGLQLLFYSVGIGQISSEVPQNLSASRPQDRQFILSSKKLLLSDSGFYLCAWSVDVSNQPQHFGDGTRLSIL.

The CDR3 region has the DNA TGTGCCAGCAGTTTATCCCCCGGGACAGGGGGCCTTGAAGCTTTCTTT. Encoded protein: CASSLSPGTGGLEAFF. The chain joins TRBV28 to TRBJ1-1; TRBD1 agrees at 12 bases. CDR3 length equals 16 residues. The trim removed 1 base at V and 7 bases at J, leaving 7 bases unmatched. Germline V lookup: CDR1 MDHEN, CDR2 SYDVKM. Combining the CDR3 with reference TRBV28 and TRBJ1-1 gives the whole variable domain DVKVTQSSRYLVKRTGEKVFLECVQDMDHENMFWYRQDPGLGLRLIYFSYDVKMKEKGDIPEGYSVSREKKERFSLILESASTNQTSMYLCASSLSPGTGGLEAFFGQGTRLTVV.

The sample holds a few counts of this clonotype. This chain joins TRBV6-5 and TRBJ2-1; D not certain. From germline, CDR1 is MNHEY and CDR2 SVGAGI. The CDR3 loop spans 11 amino acids. Trimming shortened V by 5 bases and J by 9 bases, and 8 bases separated the two germline ends. The CDR3 DNA follows: TGTGCCAGCAGTAGGCTAGGTGAGCAGTTCTTC. It specifies CASSRLGEQFF.

This chain links TRBV4-2 with TRBJ2-3; D uncertain. Trimming cost V 0 bases and J 6 bases, with 13 bases left between them. Germline V gene lookup returns CDR1 LGHNA and CDR2 YNFKEQ. This CDR3 has 15 residues. CDR3 nucleotides: TGTGCCAGCAGCCAAGAGGCCCGAAGGTCGGATACGCAGTATTTT. It translates to CASSQEARRSDTQYF.

The chain links TRBV3-1 to TRBJ2-1, with D tentatively TRBD2 (6 bases). The V gene's germline CDR1 is LGHDT and CDR2 YNNKEL (reference sequence). Trimming shortened V by 1 base and J by 3 bases, and 10 bases separated the two germline ends. This CDR3 is 15 amino acids long. This CDR3 is CASSQGPAGYNEQFF. The DNA for the CDR3 is TGTGCCAGCAGCCAAGGGCCAGCGGGCTACAATGAGCAGTTCTTC.